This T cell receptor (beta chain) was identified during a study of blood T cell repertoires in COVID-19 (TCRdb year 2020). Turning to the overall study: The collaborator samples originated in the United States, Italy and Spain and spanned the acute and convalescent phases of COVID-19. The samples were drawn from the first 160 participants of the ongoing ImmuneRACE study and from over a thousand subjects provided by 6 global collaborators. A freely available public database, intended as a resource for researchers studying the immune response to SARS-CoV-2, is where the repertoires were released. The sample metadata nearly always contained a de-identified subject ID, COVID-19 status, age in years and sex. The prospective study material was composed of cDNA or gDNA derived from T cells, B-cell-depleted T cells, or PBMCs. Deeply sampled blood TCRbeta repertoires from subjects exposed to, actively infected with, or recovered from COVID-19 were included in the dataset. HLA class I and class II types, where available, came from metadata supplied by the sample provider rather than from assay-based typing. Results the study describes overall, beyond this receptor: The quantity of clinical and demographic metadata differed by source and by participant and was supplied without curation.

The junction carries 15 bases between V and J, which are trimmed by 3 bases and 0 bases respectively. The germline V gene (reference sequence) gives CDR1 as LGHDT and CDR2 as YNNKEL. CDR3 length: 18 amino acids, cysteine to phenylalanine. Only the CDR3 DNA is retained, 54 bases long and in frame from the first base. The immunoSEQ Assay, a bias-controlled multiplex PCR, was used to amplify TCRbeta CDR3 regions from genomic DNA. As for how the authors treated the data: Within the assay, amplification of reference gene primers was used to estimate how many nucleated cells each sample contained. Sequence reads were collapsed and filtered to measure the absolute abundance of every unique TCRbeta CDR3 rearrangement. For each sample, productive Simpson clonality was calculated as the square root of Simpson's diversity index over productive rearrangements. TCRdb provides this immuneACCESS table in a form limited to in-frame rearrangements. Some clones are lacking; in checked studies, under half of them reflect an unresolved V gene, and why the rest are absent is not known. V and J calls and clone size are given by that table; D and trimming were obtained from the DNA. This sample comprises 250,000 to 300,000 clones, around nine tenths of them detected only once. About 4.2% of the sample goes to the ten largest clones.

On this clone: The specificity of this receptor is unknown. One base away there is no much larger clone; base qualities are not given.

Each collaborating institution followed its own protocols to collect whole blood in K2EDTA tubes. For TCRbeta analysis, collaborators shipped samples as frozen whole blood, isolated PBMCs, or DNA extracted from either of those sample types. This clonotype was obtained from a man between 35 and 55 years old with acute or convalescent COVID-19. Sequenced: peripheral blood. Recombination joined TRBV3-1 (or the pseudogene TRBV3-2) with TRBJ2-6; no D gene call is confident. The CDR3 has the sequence CASSHAFGGLSGANVLTF. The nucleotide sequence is TGTGCCAGCAGCCACGCCTTCGGCGGCCTCTCTGGGGCCAACGTCCTGACTTTC.